The source of this T cell receptor beta chain is a study of prognosis after radiotherapy for stage I lung cancer. Genomic DNA was subjected to two-round multiplex PCR for amplification of TCR beta CDR3. Primers targeting each individual TRBV and TRBJ gene were applied in first-round PCR. TCRdb recomputed calls from the multiplex PCR reads with MiXCR, one row per CDR3 protein. The table records 30,000 to 35,000 distinct CDR3 sequences, 25% to 35% of them present only once. V lost 6 bases and J 6 bases, leaving 17 bases between the germline ends. The CDR3 contains 15 residues. CDR1 is MNHEY, CDR2 SMNVEV, per germline (reference sequence). By share, this clonotype ranks as medium-sized (0.01 to 0.1%).

Specimen: PBMCs, collected before or after stereotactic body radiation therapy (not recorded which). The clonotype originates from a donor aged 50 or older with non-small cell lung cancer. The V and J genes are TRBV27 and TRBJ2-2, with a weak D call TRBD2 (6 bases). CDR3 nucleotides: TGTGCCAGCAGCCAGACTAGTCAAGGGGCCGGGGAGCTGTTTTTT. Translated: CASSQTSQGAGELFF.